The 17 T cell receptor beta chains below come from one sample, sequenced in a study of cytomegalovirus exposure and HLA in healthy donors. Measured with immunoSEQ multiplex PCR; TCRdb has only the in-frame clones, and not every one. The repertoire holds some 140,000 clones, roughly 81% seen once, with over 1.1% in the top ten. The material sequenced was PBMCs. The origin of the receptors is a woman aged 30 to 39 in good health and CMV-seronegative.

In nucleotides, the CDR3 is TGTGCCAGCAGCATACAGGGTGCCGGGGAGCTGTTTTTT. It yields the protein CASSIQGAGELFF. This sequence joins TRBV7-3 and TRBJ2-2, with D possibly matching TRBD1 (6 bases). CDR3 length: 13 amino acids. V shed 5 bases and J shed 6 bases, with 10 bases lying between them. Germline CDR1 SGHTA, CDR2 FQGTGA.

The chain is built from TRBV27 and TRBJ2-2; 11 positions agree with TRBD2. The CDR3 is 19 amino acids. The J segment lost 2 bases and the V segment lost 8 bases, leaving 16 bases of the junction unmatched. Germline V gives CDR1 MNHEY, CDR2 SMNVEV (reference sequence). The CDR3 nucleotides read TGTGCCAGCTATAAAGGGGGACTAGCGGAATTCCCTAACACCGGGGAGCTGTTTTTT. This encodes CASYKGGLAEFPNTGELFF.

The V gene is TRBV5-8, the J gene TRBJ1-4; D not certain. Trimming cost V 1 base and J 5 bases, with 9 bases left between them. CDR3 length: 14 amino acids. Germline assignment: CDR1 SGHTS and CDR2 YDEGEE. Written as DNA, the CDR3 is TGTGCCAGCAGCTTGCCAGACTGGAATGAAAAACTGTTTTTT. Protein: CASSLPDWNEKLFF.

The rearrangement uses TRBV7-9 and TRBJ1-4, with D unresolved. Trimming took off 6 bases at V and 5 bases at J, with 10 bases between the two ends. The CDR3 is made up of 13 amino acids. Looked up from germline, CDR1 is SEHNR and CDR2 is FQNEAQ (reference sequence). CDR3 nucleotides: TGTGCCAGCAGTCGAGACACAAATGAAAAACTGTTTTTT. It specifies CASSRDTNEKLFF.

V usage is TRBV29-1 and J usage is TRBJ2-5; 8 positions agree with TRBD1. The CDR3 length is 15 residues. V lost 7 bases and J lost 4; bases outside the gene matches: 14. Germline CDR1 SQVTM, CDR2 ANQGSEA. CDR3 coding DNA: TGCAGCGCTTCAACACGGACAGGGAGTACAGAGACCCAGTACTTC. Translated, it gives CSASTRTGSTETQYF.

CDR3 in DNA: TGTGCCTGGAGTCCAGGGAATAGCAATCAGCCCCAGCATTTT. The encoded protein is CAWSPGNSNQPQHF. This chain uses TRBV30 with TRBJ1-5; D perhaps matches TRBD1 (5 bases). Germline assignment: CDR1 GTSNPN and CDR2 SVGIG (reference sequence). Trimming removed 2 bases from V and 0 bases from J, with 8 bases in between. The length of the CDR3 is 14 residues.

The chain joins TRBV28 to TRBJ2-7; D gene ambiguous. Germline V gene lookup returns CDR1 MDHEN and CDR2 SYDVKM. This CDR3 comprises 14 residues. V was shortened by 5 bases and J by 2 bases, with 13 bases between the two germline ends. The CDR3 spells CASSPHSDTYEQYF. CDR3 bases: TGTGCCAGCAGTCCCCACAGTGACACCTACGAGCAGTACTTC.

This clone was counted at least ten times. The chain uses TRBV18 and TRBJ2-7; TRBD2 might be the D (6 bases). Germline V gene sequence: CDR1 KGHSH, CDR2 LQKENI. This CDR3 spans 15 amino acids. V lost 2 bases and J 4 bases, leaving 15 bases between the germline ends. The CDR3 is CASSPNNLGRYEQYF. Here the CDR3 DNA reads TGTGCCAGCTCACCAAATAACCTTGGGAGGTACGAGCAGTACTTC.

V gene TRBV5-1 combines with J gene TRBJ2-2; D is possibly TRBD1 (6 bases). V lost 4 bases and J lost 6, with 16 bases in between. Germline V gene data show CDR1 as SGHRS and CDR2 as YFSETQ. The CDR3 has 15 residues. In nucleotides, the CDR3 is TGCGCCAGCAGCAGGGACAAGGTTGTTCCCGGGGAGCTGTTTTTT. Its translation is CASSRDKVVPGELFF.

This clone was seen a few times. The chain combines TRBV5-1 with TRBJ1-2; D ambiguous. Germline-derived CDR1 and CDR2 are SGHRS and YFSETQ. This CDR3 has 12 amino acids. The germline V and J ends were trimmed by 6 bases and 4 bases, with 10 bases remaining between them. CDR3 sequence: CASKAEGYGYTF. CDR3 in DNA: TGCGCCAGCAAGGCGGAAGGCTATGGCTACACCTTC.

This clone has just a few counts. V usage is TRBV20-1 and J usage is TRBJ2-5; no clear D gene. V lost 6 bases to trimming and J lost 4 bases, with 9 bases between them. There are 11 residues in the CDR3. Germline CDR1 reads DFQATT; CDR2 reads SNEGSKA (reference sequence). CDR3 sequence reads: CSAEATETQYF. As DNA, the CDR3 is TGCAGTGCCGAGGCCACAGAGACCCAGTACTTC.

In nucleotides, the CDR3 is TGCGCCAGCAGCTTGGGGCAGGGAGGTAACTATGGCTACACCTTC. Translating gives CASSLGQGGNYGYTF. This chain connects TRBV5-1 to TRBJ1-2; possible D gene TRBD1, 5 bases. CDR1 and CDR2 (germline): SGHRS, YFSETQ. V lost 0 bases to trimming and J lost 1 base, with 10 bases between them. The CDR3 loop spans 15 amino acids.

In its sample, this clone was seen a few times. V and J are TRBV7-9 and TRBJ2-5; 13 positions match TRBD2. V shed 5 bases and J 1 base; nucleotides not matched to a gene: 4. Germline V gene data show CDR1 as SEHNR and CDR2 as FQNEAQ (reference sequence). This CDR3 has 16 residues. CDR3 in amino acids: CASSRWTSGGQETQYF. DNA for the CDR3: TGTGCCAGCAGCCGCTGGACTAGCGGGGGCCAAGAGACCCAGTACTTC.

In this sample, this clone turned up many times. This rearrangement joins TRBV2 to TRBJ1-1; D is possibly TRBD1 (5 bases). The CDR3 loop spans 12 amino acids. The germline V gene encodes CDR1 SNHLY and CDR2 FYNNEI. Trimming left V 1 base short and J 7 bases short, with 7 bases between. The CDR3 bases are TGTGCCAGCAGTGAAGACAGGCGTGAAGCTTTCTTT. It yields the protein CASSEDRREAFF.

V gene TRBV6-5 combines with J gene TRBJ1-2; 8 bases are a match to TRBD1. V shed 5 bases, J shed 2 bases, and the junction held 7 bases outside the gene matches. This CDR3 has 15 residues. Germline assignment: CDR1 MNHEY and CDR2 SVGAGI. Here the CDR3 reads CASSRRTGFNYGYTF. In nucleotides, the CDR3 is TGTGCCAGCAGTCGCCGGACAGGGTTCAACTATGGCTACACCTTC.

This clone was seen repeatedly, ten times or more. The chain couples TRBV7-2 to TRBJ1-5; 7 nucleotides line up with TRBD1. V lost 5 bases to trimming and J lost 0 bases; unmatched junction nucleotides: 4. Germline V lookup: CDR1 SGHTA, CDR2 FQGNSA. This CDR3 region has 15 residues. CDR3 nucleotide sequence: TGTGCCAGCAGCCCGAGGGGGCTTAGCAATCAGCCCCAGCATTTT. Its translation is CASSPRGLSNQPQHF.

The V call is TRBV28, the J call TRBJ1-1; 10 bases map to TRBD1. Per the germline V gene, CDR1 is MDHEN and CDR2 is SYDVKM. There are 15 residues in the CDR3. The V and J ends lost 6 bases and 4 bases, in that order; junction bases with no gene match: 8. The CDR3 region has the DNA TGTGCCAGCAGCAACTTCCGGGACAGGGGCACTGAAGCTTTCTTT. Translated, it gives CASSNFRDRGTEAFF.